The source of this TCR beta chain is a study of regulatory T cells in long-lasting Graves disease. Time point reported: newly diagnosed GD, antithyroid drugs for less than 3 months. There was RNA extracted from PBMCs, and the TCR library was made from it. This clonotype was seen many times. Through Arm-PCR of CDR3 regions and iRepertoire HTBI primers, TCR beta libraries were built. Each CDR3 protein is one row after TCRdb ran MiXCR on the multiplex PCR reads. There are about 450,000 distinct CDR3 sequences in the sample; 15% to 20% occur only once, and 9.5% to 12% lies in the top ten. The V end was cut by 6 bases, the J end by 3 bases, with 15 bases between. Germline CDR1 SEHNR, CDR2 FQNEAQ (reference sequence). This CDR3 spans 15 amino acids. These data also featured in a second study, about T cells in Graves' hyperthyroidism and ophthalmopathy.

The chain combines TRBV7-9 with TRBJ2-1, with D perhaps matching TRBD1 (6 bases). Sequencing used peripheral blood mononuclear cells (PBMCs), obtained at new diagnosis, from a patient treated with antithyroid drugs. This TCR came from a woman under 40 with Graves disease. CDR3 protein: CASSLTGIGYNEQFF. CDR3 sequence (DNA): TGTGCCAGCAGTCTGACAGGAATAGGCTACAATGAGCAGTTCTTC.